Following are 8 T cell receptor beta chains from one sample sequenced in a study of response to subunit inactivated influenza vaccine (dated by TCRdb to 2017 to 2018). Libraries were built with RT-PCR. TCRdb records Illumina HiSeq 2500 as the sequencer. In TCRdb, the public reads were trimmed at Q25 with fastp and aligned with MiXCR, with productive beta chains retained. For every CDR3 protein sequence, its rows merge into one entry that carries the most common genes and DNA. Recorded for this sample are approximately 730,000 distinct CDR3 sequences; approximately 15% of them occurred a single time. Around 7.3% of the sample is held by the ten biggest clonotypes. The sample in question was PBMCs from blood, obtained around 15 days before vaccination. These receptors all stem from a man in his fifties or sixties who received an inactivated influenza vaccine. Donor details come from another sample of the same person, matched by shared clones.

J is TRBJ2-7 and V is TRBV10-1; 9 bases are a match to TRBD1. Germline CDR1 and CDR2: WNHNN and SYGVQD (reference sequence). This CDR3 region has 16 residues. V was pared by 7 bases and J by 4 bases, with 14 bases of the junction left unmatched. CDR3 residues: CASTPSRDRASYEQYF. The DNA of the CDR3 is TGCGCCAGCACGCCCTCCCGGGACAGGGCCTCATACGAGCAGTACTTC.

This clonotype showed up just a few times. The gene calls are TRBV2 and TRBJ2-2; D possibly corresponds to TRBD2 (7 bases). The CDR3 spans 14 residues. Germline lookup yields CDR1 SNHLY and CDR2 FYNNEI. Trimming shortened V by 6 bases and J by 6 bases, and 14 bases separated the two germline ends. CDR3 amino acids: CASRITGRAGELFF. The CDR3 bases are TGTGCCAGCAGAATAACAGGGAGGGCCGGGGAGCTGTTTTTT.

Here the CDR3 reads CASSLRYPSGRNDEQFF. The CDR3 bases are TGTGCCAGCAGTTTACGCTACCCTAGCGGGAGGAACGATGAGCAGTTCTTC. This rearrangement joins TRBV12-3 or TRBV12-4 to TRBJ2-1; 11 bases agree with TRBD2. Trimming took 2 bases from V and 8 from J; bases not matched to a gene: 11. This CDR3 has 17 residues.

Worth noting for this clonotype: An end of the junction does not agree with germline; a read error may underlie this. This sequence joins TRBV12-3 or TRBV12-4 and TRBJ2-5; 7 bases fit TRBD2. This CDR3 has 14 residues. CDR3 DNA: TGTGCCGGCAGTTCAGGACTAGGAGGGGAGACCCAGTACTTC. It specifies CAGSSGLGGETQYF.

This chain connects TRBV6-2 or TRBV6-3 to TRBJ1-1; D is perhaps TRBD1 (5 bases). With 6 bases removed from V and 0 bases from J, the gap between germline ends came to 11 bases. The CDR3 runs to 14 residues. Germline CDR1 reads MNHEY; CDR2 reads SVGEGT. CDR3 sequence: CASRTVGVNTEAFF. For the CDR3, the DNA is TGTGCCAGCAGGACAGTGGGAGTGAACACTGAAGCTTTCTTT.

The gene calls are TRBV5-1 and TRBJ2-5; TRBD2 matches 13 bases. CDR3 length: 16 residues. V lost 4 bases and J lost 4; bases outside the gene matches: 7. Looked up from germline, CDR1 is SGHRS and CDR2 is YFSETQ. Written as DNA, the CDR3 is TGCGCCAGCAGCCCATCGGGACTAGCGGGATCAGAGACCCAGTACTTC. Its protein product is CASSPSGLAGSETQYF.

This clonotype was observed a few times. The chain couples TRBV5-6 to TRBJ2-1; the match to TRBD2 covers 11 bases. The junction had 5 bases not matched to a gene; V was cut back by 2 bases and J by 1 base. The CDR3 extends over 17 amino acids. Germline assignment: CDR1 SGHDT and CDR2 YYEEEE. The DNA of the CDR3 is TGTGCCAGCAGCTTACCGGGACTAGCGGTTTCCTACAATGAGCAGTTCTTC. As protein: CASSLPGLAVSYNEQFF. Variable domain in full (rest from reference TRBV5-6 and TRBJ2-1): DAGVTQSPTHLIKTRGQQVTLRCSPKSGHDTVSWYQQALGQGPQFIFQYYEEEERQRGNFPDRFSGHQFPNYSSELNVNALLLGDSALYLCASSLPGLAVSYNEQFFGPGTRLTVL.

This clonotype was seen only a few times. V and J are TRBV20-1 and TRBJ1-3; D not certain. The V end lost 2 bases, the J end lost 0 bases, and 8 bases lay between the germline ends. The CDR3 runs 14 residues. Germline CDR1 and CDR2: DFQATT and SNEGSKA (reference sequence). The CDR3 protein is CSARRALSGNTIYF. The DNA for the CDR3 is TGCAGTGCTAGAAGGGCCCTCTCTGGAAACACCATATATTTT.